These 28 T cell receptor beta chains share one sample of origin, sequenced in a study of T cells in Graves' hyperthyroidism and ophthalmopathy. Researchers amplified the TCR beta CDR3 regions from RNA transcripts. The primer set for the first-round RT-PCR of the TCR CDR3 was HTBI. TCRdb passed the multiplex PCR reads through MiXCR, listing each CDR3 protein once. The data contain roughly 710,000 distinct CDR3 sequences, 30% to 40% of them singletons. What was sequenced was blood. Receptor source: a woman in her thirties or forties with Graves' hyperthyroidism.

This clonotype appeared a few times. The chain has TRBV20-1 and TRBJ1-2; maybe TRBD1 (6 bases). The CDR3 totals 12 residues. Germline CDR1 reads DFQATT; CDR2 reads SNEGSKA (reference sequence). V lost 5 bases to trimming and J lost 7 bases, with 14 bases between them. The CDR3 DNA is TGCAGTGCTCGAACAGGGTCGCTTGGCTACACCTTC. Translation: CSARTGSLGYTF.

This clonotype has ten or more counts. The chain employs TRBV29-1 and TRBJ2-7, with 8 bases lining up with TRBD1. CDR3 size: 14 residues. Trimming took 1 base from V and 4 from J; bases not matched to a gene: 6. Germline CDR1 and CDR2: SQVTM and ANQGSEA. The CDR3 sequence is CSVEAGTGGYEQYF. CDR3 nucleotide sequence: TGCAGCGTTGAAGCCGGGACAGGAGGGTACGAGCAGTACTTC.

With regard to this clonotype: A much larger clone is a single base away; this may be a read error. CDR3 sequence (DNA): TGTGCCAGTAGTCGAGGGACAGGGGGGGATGAAAAACTGTTTTTT. Protein product: CASSRGTGGDEKLFF. V gene TRBV19 combines with J gene TRBJ1-4; 11 bases are shared with TRBD1. Germline CDR1 is LNHDA and CDR2 is SQIVND (reference sequence). This CDR3 is 15 amino acids long. V dropped 5 bases and J dropped 6; count of bases not matched to a gene: 5.

This clonotype has at least ten counts. The chain links TRBV12-3 or TRBV12-4 to TRBJ1-2; 9 nucleotides line up with TRBD1. The CDR3 contains 15 residues. Losses at the gene ends were 7 bases for V and 3 bases for J; bases not matched to a gene: 9. In DNA form, the CDR3 reads TGTGCCAGCACCTTATCGGGACAGGGAGACTATGGCTACACCTTC. It translates to CASTLSGQGDYGYTF.

The V gene is TRBV12-3 or TRBV12-4, the J gene TRBJ1-4; D remains unclear. V was pared by 3 bases and J by 6 bases, with 8 bases between. The CDR3 is 13 residues long. The CDR3 sequence is CASSFRIDEKLFF. CDR3 coding DNA: TGTGCCAGCAGTTTCCGGATCGATGAAAAACTGTTTTTT.

The table lists this clonotype with many counts. The chain uses TRBV24-1 and TRBJ1-2; D not certain. Trimming pared 4 bases from V and 6 bases from J, leaving 11 bases between. Germline V CDR1 and CDR2: KGHDR, SFDVKD. This CDR3 spans 13 amino acids. The CDR3 DNA is TGTGCCACCAGTGACTCGGATCGGGATGGCTACACCTTC. This translates into CATSDSDRDGYTF.

This clonotype was found many times. The gene calls are TRBV29-1 and TRBJ2-5; the D is unclear. Germline lookup yields CDR1 SQVTM and CDR2 ANQGSEA. V lost 7 bases and J lost 1, with 7 bases in between. The CDR3 consists of 11 residues. This CDR3 reads CSAAPQETQYF. CDR3 nucleotide sequence: TGCAGCGCCGCCCCCCAAGAGACCCAGTACTTC. Variable domain in full (rest from reference TRBV29-1 and TRBJ2-5): SAVISQKPSRDICQRGTSLTIQCQVDSQVTMMFWYRQQPGQSLTLIATANQGSEATYESGFVIDKFPISRPNLTFSTLTVSNMSPEDSSIYLCSAAPQETQYFGPGTRLLVL.

The chain recombines TRBV20-1 with TRBJ1-2, with a possible D match to TRBD1 (6 bases). The length of the CDR3 is 16 residues. The germline gives CDR1 DFQATT, CDR2 SNEGSKA (reference sequence). V was shortened by 5 bases and J by 4 bases, with 23 bases between the two germline ends. The CDR3 coding sequence is TGCAGTGCTCCCGAGCCCCTGGACAGCACTTCCTATGGCTACACCTTC. This sequence encodes CSAPEPLDSTSYGYTF.

This clonotype was counted a few times. The chain links TRBV9 to TRBJ2-7, with 8 bases aligning to TRBD1. Trimming cost V 3 bases and J 5 bases; bases outside gene matches: 10. The CDR3 totals 15 residues. Germline V CDR1 and CDR2: SGDLS, YYNGEE. CDR3 nucleotides: TGTGCCAGCAGCGGGAGCAGGGGGCGTCGGAACGAGCAGTACTTC. It encodes CASSGSRGRRNEQYF.

This clonotype appeared many times. The chain joins TRBV19 to TRBJ1-6; D ambiguous. Trimming shortened V by 4 bases and J by 6 bases, and 10 bases separated the two germline ends. In germline, CDR1 is LNHDA, CDR2 SQIVND (reference sequence). The CDR3 sequence is 14 residues long. The CDR3 region is CASSSYSPNSPLHF. The CDR3 region has the DNA TGTGCCAGTAGTAGTTACAGCCCTAATTCACCCCTCCACTTT. The whole variable domain, remainder taken from reference TRBV19 and TRBJ1-6, is DGGITQSPKYLFRKEGQNVTLSCEQNLNHDAMYWYRQDPGQGLRLIYYSQIVNDFQKGDIAEGYSVSREKKESFPLTVTSAQKNPTAFYLCASSSYSPNSPLHFGNGTRLTVT.

This sequence joins TRBV19 and TRBJ2-7; D tentatively fits TRBD1 or TRBD2 (7 bases each). The CDR3 runs 14 residues. V lost 5 bases and J lost 6, with 17 bases in between. CDR1 is LNHDA and CDR2 is SQIVND in the germline V gene (reference sequence). The CDR3: CASSPGGGVFEQYF. The CDR3 DNA reads TGTGCCAGTAGTCCAGGGGGAGGGGTATTCGAGCAGTACTTC.

This clonotype was seen ten or more times. This rearrangement joins TRBV2 to TRBJ1-5; unclear D gene. Germline V gives CDR1 SNHLY, CDR2 FYNNEI. CDR3 length: 13 residues. V was pared by 6 bases and J by 0 bases, with 6 bases between. As DNA, the CDR3 is TGTGCCAGCAGGGCTTATAGCAATCAGCCCCAGCATTTT. The encoded protein is CASRAYSNQPQHF.

As for this clonotype: A much bigger clone sits one base away, suggesting this may be a read error. The chain recombines TRBV7-2 with TRBJ1-2; possible D gene TRBD1, 5 bases. Germline loops: CDR1 SGHTA, CDR2 FQGNSA. The CDR3 runs 15 residues. CDR3 coding DNA: TGTGCCTGCAGCTTAGATCAGCCAGGGCCTTCCGGCTACACCTTC. It encodes CACSLDQPGPSGYTF.

This clonotype was detected a few times. This chain uses TRBV5-1 with TRBJ2-2; tentatively, D is TRBD1 (5 bases). Germline V CDR1 and CDR2: SGHRS, YFSETQ. The CDR3 spans 16 residues. Trimming took 9 bases from V and 5 from J, leaving 23 bases between them. CDR3 sequence reads: CATAGSGSRTTGELFF. The CDR3 DNA sequence: TGCGCCACCGCAGGGTCGGGCAGCAGAACTACCGGGGAGCTGTTTTTT.

This clonotype was seen a few times. The chain joins TRBV20-1 to TRBJ2-2, with 8 bases lining up with TRBD2. V was pared by 7 bases and J by 4 bases, with 5 bases of the junction left unmatched. Germline CDR1 reads DFQATT; CDR2 reads SNEGSKA (reference sequence). This CDR3 is 13 amino acids long. The CDR3 spells CSGSSGSTGELFF. Here the CDR3 DNA reads TGCAGTGGTTCTAGCGGGTCCACCGGGGAGCTGTTTTTT.

This clonotype was counted between two and nine times. V and J are TRBV12-3 or TRBV12-4 and TRBJ1-2; D remains unclear. The CDR3 spans 14 residues. The germline V and J ends were trimmed by 1 base and 6 bases, with 12 bases remaining between them. CDR3 sequence (DNA): TGTGCCAGCAGTTTAGGAGGCGCCTGGCATGGCTACACCTTC. It translates to CASSLGGAWHGYTF.

The sample holds a few counts of this clonotype. The V and J genes are TRBV5-1 and TRBJ2-7, with a weak D call TRBD2 (5 bases). The V and J ends lost 3 bases and 0 bases respectively, with 13 bases between them. Germline V CDR1 and CDR2: SGHRS, YFSETQ. The CDR3 length is 15 residues. The CDR3 protein is CASSSSPGSSYEQYF. As DNA, the CDR3 is TGCGCCAGCAGCTCCTCTCCGGGGAGCTCCTACGAGCAGTACTTC.

Comment on this clonotype: A junction end diverges from the germline sequence, so it may reflect a read error. This rearrangement joins TRBV10-3 to TRBJ2-7, with unresolved D. The J call may not be correct, given that the DNA end is closer to TRBJ2-1. This CDR3 contains 12 residues. Germline V gene data show CDR1 as ENHRY and CDR2 as SYGVKD. The CDR3 sequence is CASSERRAEQFF. Written as DNA, the CDR3 is TGTGCCAGCAGTGAGCGTCGGGCTGAGCAGTTCTTC.

This clonotype was detected many times. CDR3 sequence reads: CASSLTDNQPQHF. CDR3 nucleotides: TGTGCCAGCAGCTTGACGGACAATCAGCCCCAGCATTTT. The chain uses TRBV7-9 and TRBJ1-5, with no clear D. This CDR3 is 13 amino acids long. The ends were cut back, 3 bases at V and 3 bases at J, with 6 bases in the middle. Germline CDR1 SEHNR, CDR2 FQNEAQ (reference sequence).

Worth noting for this clonotype: The junction and the germline gene differ at one end; a read error may be behind it. This chain links TRBV7-9 with TRBJ2-7, with 7 bases that match TRBD1. The CDR3 sequence is 14 residues long. From germline, CDR1 is SEHNR and CDR2 FQNEAQ (reference sequence). Written as DNA, the CDR3 is TGTGCCAGCGGCTTAATGGGACAGTCCTACGAGCAGTACTTC. This sequence encodes CASGLMGQSYEQYF. The full variable domain, completed using reference TRBV7-9 and TRBJ2-7, is DTGVSQNPRHKITKRGQNVTFRCDPISEHNRLYWYRQTLGQGPEFLTYFQNEAQLEKSRLLSDRFSAERPKGSFSTLEIQRTEQGDSAMYLCASGLMGQSYEQYFGPGTRLTVT.

The J gene is TRBJ1-3, the V gene TRBV19; 10 bases are shared with TRBD1. CDR3 size: 15 residues. Germline trimming cut 4 bases from V and 3 bases from J; bases unmatched to any gene: 3. Germline V gives CDR1 LNHDA, CDR2 SQIVND (reference sequence). CDR3 sequence (DNA): TGTGCCAGTAGTACCGGGACAGGGGTTGGAAACACCATATATTTT. Translated, it gives CASSTGTGVGNTIYF.

The chain has TRBV7-9 and TRBJ1-1, with TRBD1 matching over 7 bases. Germline-derived CDR1 and CDR2 are SEHNR and FQNEAQ (reference sequence). This CDR3 has 14 amino acids. V lost 5 bases to trimming and J lost 6 bases; unmatched junction nucleotides: 9. CDR3 region: CASSPQGGLAEAFF. DNA of the CDR3: TGTGCCAGCAGCCCGCAGGGGGGACTCGCTGAAGCTTTCTTT.

Many counts were recorded for this clonotype. The J gene is TRBJ2-7, the V gene TRBV6-5, with D tentatively TRBD1 or TRBD2 (5 bases each). The V gene lost 6 bases and the J gene lost 1 base, with 16 bases spanning the gap. The CDR3 spans 15 residues. Germline-derived CDR1 and CDR2 are MNHEY and SVGAGI. The CDR3 is CASRPPGQGSYEQYF. In nucleotides, the CDR3 is TGTGCCAGCAGGCCACCGGGGCAGGGTTCCTACGAGCAGTACTTC.

This clonotype was observed many times. The V and J genes are TRBV9 and TRBJ1-2, with 8 bases matching TRBD1. This CDR3 spans 14 amino acids. Germline values: CDR1 SGDLS, CDR2 YYNGEE. Trimming at V came to 0 bases and at J to 4 bases, leaving 2 bases not matched to a gene. Written as DNA, the CDR3 is TGTGCCAGCAGCGTAGGACAGGGGAGCTATGGCTACACCTTC. Translation gives CASSVGQGSYGYTF.

The table lists this clonotype with many counts. V usage is TRBV20-1 and J usage is TRBJ2-7, with no clear D. Germline values: CDR1 DFQATT, CDR2 SNEGSKA (reference sequence). V shed 0 bases and J shed 0 bases, with 9 bases lying between them. CDR3 length equals 14 residues. CDR3 sequence reads: CSARDRDFSYEQYF. CDR3 DNA sequence: TGCAGTGCTAGAGATCGTGATTTCTCCTACGAGCAGTACTTC.

This clonotype appeared once. The V and J genes are TRBV20-1 and TRBJ2-7; 8 nucleotides agree with TRBD2. The junction had 9 bases not matched to a gene; V was cut back by 7 bases and J by 7 bases. This CDR3 spans 12 amino acids. Germline CDR1 DFQATT, CDR2 SNEGSKA (reference sequence). The CDR3 region has the DNA TGCAGTGAACGAGGGACTAGAGATGAGCAGTACTTC. Protein: CSERGTRDEQYF.

J is TRBJ1-2 and V is TRBV6-1; TRBD1 is a possible D gene (5 bases). Trimming shortened V by 3 bases and J by 7 bases, and 21 bases separated the two germline ends. The CDR3 length is 16 residues. Germline assignment: CDR1 MNHNS and CDR2 SASEGT. CDR3 sequence: CASSEQGERGYGGYTF. CDR3 DNA sequence: TGTGCCAGCAGTGAGCAGGGAGAGAGGGGCTACGGTGGCTACACCTTC.

This chain links TRBV5-5 with TRBJ1-1; TRBD1 aligns across 8 bases. V lost 3 bases and J lost 7; bases outside the gene matches: 11. The germline CDR1 and CDR2 sequences are SGHKS and YYEKEE (reference sequence). The CDR3 runs to 15 residues. In DNA, the CDR3 is TGTGCCAGCAGCTACTGGACAGGGCAATCCTTTGAAGCTTTCTTT. Translating gives CASSYWTGQSFEAFF.